This TCR beta chain originates from a study of blood T cell repertoires in COVID-19. Study-level information: PBMCs, B-cell-depleted T cells, or T cells were the source of the cDNA or gDNA that made up the material.

Enrollment of patients from Seattle took place during active infection, with longitudinal follow-up. Measured with immunoSEQ multiplex PCR; TCRdb has only the in-frame clones, and not every one. The table records fewer than 250,000 clones, over 90% of them present only once. Germline loops: CDR1 SQVTM, CDR2 ANQGSEA. The V end was cut by 3 bases, the J end by 7 bases, with 12 bases between. The CDR3 consists of 12 residues. This sequence joins TRBV29-1 and TRBJ1-2; D call uncertain. Sequencing input: peripheral blood. This receptor was taken from a young man with COVID-19, enrolled during active disease. The CDR3, as DNA: TGCAGCGTTGACTTGGTGGCGGCTGGCTACACCTTC. Translating gives CSVDLVAAGYTF.